This TCR beta chain was documented in a study of blood T cell repertoires in COVID-19. Study as a whole: PBMCs, B-cell-depleted T cells, or T cells provided the cDNA or gDNA that made up the material.

Sequenced by immunoSEQ multiplex PCR; TCRdb stores in-frame clones only, minus some. This sample carries approximately 240,000 clones, around 90% of them seen once, and the ten largest clones take 1.9%. Grouping used clinical history reported by participants in a survey and questionnaire. Cohort 3 donors counted as recovered after two negative PCRs, clearance, or resolved symptoms. Losses at the gene ends were 7 bases for V and 0 bases for J; bases not matched to a gene: 13. The CDR3 is made up of 16 amino acids. Germline V lookup: CDR1 SGHRS, CDR2 YFSETQ. Material: PBMCs or T cells enriched from blood (not recorded which). The genes are TRBV5-1 and TRBJ2-7, with 7 bases identical to TRBD1. The sequence was obtained from a woman under 30 who had recovered from COVID-19. CDR3 DNA: TGCGCCAGCGCGAACCACCGGGACAGCAGCTCCTACGAGCAGTACTTC. Translating it yields CASANHRDSSSYEQYF.